This T cell receptor (beta chain) is from a study of chemoradiotherapy in HPV16-positive cancers. Germline CDR1 LNHDA, CDR2 SQIVND (reference sequence). This CDR3 spans 14 amino acids. After removal of 5 bases from V and 10 bases from J, the junction contained 6 bases not matched to a gene. Clones were read by immunoSEQ multiplex PCR, and TCRdb kept only the in-frame ones, dropping some. The sample lists around 68,000 clones, almost 90% occurring once. The TCR originated in a human donor with HPV-associated anogenital cancer. This chain uses TRBV19 with TRBJ2-1; 12 nucleotides align to TRBD2. Sequencing used blood, obtained from a patient who underwent chemoradiotherapy. CDR3 sequence: CASSPGLAGWEQFF. The CDR3 nucleotides are TGTGCCAGTAGTCCCGGACTAGCGGGATGGGAGCAGTTCTTC.